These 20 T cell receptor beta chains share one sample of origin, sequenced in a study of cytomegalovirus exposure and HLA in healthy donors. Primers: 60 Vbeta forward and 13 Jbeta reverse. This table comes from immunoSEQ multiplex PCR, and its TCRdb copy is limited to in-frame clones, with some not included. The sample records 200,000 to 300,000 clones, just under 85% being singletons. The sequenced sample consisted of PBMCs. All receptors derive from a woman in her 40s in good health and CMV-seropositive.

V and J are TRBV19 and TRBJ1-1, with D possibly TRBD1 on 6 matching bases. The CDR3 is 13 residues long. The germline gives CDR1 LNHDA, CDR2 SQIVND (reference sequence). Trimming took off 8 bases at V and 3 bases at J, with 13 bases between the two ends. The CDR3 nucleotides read TGTGCCAGTGGTAACAACAGGGACACTGAAGCTTTCTTT. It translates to CASGNNRDTEAFF.

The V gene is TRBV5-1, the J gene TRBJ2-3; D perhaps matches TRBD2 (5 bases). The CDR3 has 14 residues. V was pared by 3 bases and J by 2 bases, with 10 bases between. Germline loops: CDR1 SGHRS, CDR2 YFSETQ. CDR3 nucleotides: TGCGCCAGCAGCTACTGGACTGACACAGATACGCAGTATTTT. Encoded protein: CASSYWTDTDTQYF. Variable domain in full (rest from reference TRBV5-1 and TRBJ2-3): KAGVTQTPRYLIKTRGQQVTLSCSPISGHRSVSWYQQTPGQGLQFLFEYFSETQRNKGNFPGRFSGRQFSNSRSEMNVSTLELGDSALYLCASSYWTDTDTQYFGPGTRLTVL.

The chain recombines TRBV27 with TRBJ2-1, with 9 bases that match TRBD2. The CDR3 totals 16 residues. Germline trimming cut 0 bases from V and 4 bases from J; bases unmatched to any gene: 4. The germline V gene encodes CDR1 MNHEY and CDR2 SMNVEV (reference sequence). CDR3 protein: CASSLSLLAGYNEQFF. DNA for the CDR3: TGTGCCAGCAGTTTATCGTTGCTAGCGGGGTACAATGAGCAGTTCTTC.

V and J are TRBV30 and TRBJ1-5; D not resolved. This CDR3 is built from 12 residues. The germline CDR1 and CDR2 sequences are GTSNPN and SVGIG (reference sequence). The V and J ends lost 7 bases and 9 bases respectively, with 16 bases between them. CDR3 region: CAYQWEYGPQHF. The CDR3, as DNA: TGTGCCTACCAATGGGAGTACGGGCCCCAGCATTTT.

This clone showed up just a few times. For the CDR3, the DNA is TGTGCCAGCAGCTTAATAGAGGGAGGGCAGGGCACAGATACGCAGTATTTT. This codes for CASSLIEGGQGTDTQYF. The chain carries TRBV11-2 and TRBJ2-3; TRBD2 matches at 7 bases. The CDR3 spans 17 residues. V shed 2 bases and J 1 base; nucleotides not matched to a gene: 9. CDR1 SGHAT and CDR2 FQNNGV come from the germline V gene.

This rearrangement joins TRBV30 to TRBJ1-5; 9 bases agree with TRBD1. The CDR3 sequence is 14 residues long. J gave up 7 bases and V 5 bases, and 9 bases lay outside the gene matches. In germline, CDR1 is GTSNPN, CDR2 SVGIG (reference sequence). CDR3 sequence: CAWGGTGSRQPQHF. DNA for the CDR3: TGTGCCTGGGGCGGGACAGGGTCTCGCCAGCCCCAGCATTTT.

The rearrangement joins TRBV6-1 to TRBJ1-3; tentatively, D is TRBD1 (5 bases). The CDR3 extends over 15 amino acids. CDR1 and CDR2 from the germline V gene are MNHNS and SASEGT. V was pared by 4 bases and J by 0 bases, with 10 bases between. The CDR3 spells CASSAPTVSGNTIYF. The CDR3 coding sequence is TGTGCCAGCAGTGCGCCGACAGTCTCTGGAAACACCATATATTTT.

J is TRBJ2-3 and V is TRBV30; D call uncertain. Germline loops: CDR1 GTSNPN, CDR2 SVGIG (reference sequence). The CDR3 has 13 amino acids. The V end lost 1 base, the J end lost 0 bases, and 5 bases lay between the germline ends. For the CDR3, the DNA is TGTGCCTGGAGTGATATTAGCACAGATACGCAGTATTTT. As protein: CAWSDISTDTQYF.

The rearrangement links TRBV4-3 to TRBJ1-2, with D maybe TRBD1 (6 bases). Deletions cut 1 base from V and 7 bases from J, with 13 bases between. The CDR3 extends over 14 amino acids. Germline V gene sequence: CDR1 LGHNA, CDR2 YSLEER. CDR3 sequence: CASSQVGGASGYTF. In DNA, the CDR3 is TGCGCCAGCAGCCAAGTAGGGGGGGCGTCTGGCTACACCTTC.

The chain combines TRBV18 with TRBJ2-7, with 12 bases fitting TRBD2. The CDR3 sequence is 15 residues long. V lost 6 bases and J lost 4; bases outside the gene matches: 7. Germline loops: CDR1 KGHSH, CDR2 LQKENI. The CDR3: CASSAGLAGTYEQYF. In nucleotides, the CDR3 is TGTGCCAGCTCGGCCGGACTAGCGGGAACTTACGAGCAGTACTTC. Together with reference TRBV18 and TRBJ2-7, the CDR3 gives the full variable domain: NAGVMQNPRHLVRRRGQEARLRCSPMKGHSHVYWYRQLPEEGLKFMVYLQKENIIDESGMPKERFSAEFPKEGPSILRIQQVVRGDSAAYFCASSAGLAGTYEQYFGPGTRLTVT.

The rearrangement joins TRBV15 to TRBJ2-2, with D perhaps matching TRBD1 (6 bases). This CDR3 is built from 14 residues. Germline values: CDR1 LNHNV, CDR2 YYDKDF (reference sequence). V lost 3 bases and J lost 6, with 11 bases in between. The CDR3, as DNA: TGTGCCACCAGCAGCAACAGGGTCCCCGGGGAGCTGTTTTTT. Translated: CATSSNRVPGELFF.

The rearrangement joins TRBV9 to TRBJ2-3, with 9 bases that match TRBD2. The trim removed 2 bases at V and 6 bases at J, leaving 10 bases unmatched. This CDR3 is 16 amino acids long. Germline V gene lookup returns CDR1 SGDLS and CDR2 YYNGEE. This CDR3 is CASSVGASGTVDTQYF. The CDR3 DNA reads TGTGCCAGCAGCGTTGGTGCTAGCGGGACAGTTGATACGCAGTATTTT.

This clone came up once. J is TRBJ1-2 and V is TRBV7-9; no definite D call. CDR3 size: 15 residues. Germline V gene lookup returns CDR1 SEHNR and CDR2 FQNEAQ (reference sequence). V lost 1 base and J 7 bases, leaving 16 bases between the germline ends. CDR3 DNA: TGTGCCAGCAGCTTAGACTTGGACGGAGCGGGTGGCTACACCTTC. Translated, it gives CASSLDLDGAGGYTF.

For the CDR3, the DNA is TGTGCCAGCAGCTTGTCCCAGGGGGCCGTTGGCACTGAAGCTTTCTTT. Protein sequence: CASSLSQGAVGTEAFF. V gene TRBV11-2 combines with J gene TRBJ1-1, with 8 bases lining up with TRBD1. The CDR3 length is 16 residues. Per the germline V gene, CDR1 is SGHAT and CDR2 is FQNNGV. The junction had 10 bases not matched to a gene; V was cut back by 3 bases and J by 4 bases.

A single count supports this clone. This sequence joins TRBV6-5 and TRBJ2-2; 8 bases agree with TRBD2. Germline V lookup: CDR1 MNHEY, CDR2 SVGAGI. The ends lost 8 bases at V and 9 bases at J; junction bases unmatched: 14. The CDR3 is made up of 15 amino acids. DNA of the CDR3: TGTGCCAGCCACTTTAGCGGGGCGGGGCACAGGGAGCTGTTTTTT. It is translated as CASHFSGAGHRELFF.

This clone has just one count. The CDR3 sequence: CSVGPILHEQFF. The CDR3 DNA is TGCAGCGTTGGGCCAATTCTTCATGAGCAGTTCTTC. This sequence joins TRBV29-1 and TRBJ2-1, with D unclear. Trimming shortened V by 4 bases and J by 8 bases, and 12 bases separated the two germline ends. The CDR3 length is 12 residues. Looked up from germline, CDR1 is SQVTM and CDR2 is ANQGSEA.

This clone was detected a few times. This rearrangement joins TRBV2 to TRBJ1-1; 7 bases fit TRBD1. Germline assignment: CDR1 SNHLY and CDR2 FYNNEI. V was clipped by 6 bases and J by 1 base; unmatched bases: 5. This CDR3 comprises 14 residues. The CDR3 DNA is TGTGCCAGCAGCAGGGGGAAAGGGAACACTGAAGCTTTCTTT. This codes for CASSRGKGNTEAFF.

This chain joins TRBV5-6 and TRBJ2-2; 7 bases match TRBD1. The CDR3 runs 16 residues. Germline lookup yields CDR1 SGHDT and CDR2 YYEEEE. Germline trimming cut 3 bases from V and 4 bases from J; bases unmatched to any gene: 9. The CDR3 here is CASSWTRGLSTGELFF. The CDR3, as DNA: TGTGCCAGCAGCTGGACCAGGGGGTTGAGCACCGGGGAGCTGTTTTTT.

DNA of the CDR3: TGCGCCAGCAGACTAACTAGCGGGCAGACCGGGGAGCTGTTTTTT. This sequence encodes CASRLTSGQTGELFF. The chain employs TRBV4-3 and TRBJ2-2; TRBD2 matches 9 bases. V lost 6 bases and J lost 5; bases outside the gene matches: 7. The CDR3 totals 15 residues. The germline V gene has CDR1 LGHNA and CDR2 YSLEER.

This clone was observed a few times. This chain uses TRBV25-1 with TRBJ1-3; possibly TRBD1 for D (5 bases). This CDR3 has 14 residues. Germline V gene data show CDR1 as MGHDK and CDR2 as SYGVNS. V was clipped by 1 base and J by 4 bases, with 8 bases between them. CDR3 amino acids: CASSEWGDGNTIYF. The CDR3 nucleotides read TGTGCCAGCAGTGAATGGGGGGACGGAAACACCATATATTTT.